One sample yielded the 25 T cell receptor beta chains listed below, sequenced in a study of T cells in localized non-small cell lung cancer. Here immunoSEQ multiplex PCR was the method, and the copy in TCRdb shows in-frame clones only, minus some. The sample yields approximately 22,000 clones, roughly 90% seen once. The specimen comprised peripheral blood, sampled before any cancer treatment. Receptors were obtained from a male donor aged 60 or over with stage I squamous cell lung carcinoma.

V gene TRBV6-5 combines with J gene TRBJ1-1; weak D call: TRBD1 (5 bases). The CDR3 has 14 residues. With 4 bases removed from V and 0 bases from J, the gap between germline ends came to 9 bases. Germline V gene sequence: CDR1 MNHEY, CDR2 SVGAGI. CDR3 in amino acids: CASSWGRLNTEAFF. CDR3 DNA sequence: TGTGCCAGCAGTTGGGGACGGCTGAACACTGAAGCTTTCTTT.

The chain's CDR3 is CASSVAGQTTDTQYF. CDR3 nucleotide sequence: TGTGCCAGCAGCGTAGCGGGGCAGACCACAGATACGCAGTATTTT. This chain links TRBV9 with TRBJ2-3; D may be TRBD1 or TRBD2 (5 bases each). The germline CDR1 and CDR2 sequences are SGDLS and YYNGEE. The CDR3 has 15 residues. V shed 0 bases and J shed 2 bases, with 10 bases lying between them.

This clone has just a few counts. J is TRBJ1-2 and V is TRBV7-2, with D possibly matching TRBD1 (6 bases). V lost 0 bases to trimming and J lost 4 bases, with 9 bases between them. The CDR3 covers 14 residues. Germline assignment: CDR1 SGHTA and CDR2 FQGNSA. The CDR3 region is CASSLAQGSYGYTF. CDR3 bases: TGTGCCAGCAGCTTAGCCCAGGGGAGCTATGGCTACACCTTC.

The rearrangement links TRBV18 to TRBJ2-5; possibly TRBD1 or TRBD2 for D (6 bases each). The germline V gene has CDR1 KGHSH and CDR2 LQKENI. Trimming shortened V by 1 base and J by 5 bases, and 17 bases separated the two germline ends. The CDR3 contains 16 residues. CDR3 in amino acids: CASSPLKVGGLETQYF. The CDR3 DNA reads TGTGCCAGCTCACCACTAAAAGTTGGGGGGCTGGAGACCCAGTACTTC.

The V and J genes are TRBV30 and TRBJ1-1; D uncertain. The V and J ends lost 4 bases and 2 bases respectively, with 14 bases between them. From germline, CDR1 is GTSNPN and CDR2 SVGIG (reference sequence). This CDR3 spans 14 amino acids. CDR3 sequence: CAWKWPSLNTEAFF. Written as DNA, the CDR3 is TGTGCCTGGAAGTGGCCTTCGCTTAACACTGAAGCTTTCTTT.

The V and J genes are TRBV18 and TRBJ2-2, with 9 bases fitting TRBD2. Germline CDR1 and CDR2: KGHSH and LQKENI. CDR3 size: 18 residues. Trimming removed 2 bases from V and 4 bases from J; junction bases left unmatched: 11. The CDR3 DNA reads TGTGCCAGCTCACCAAGGTCAAGCGGGGGGAGCGGCACCGGGGAGCTGTTTTTT. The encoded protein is CASSPRSSGGSGTGELFF.

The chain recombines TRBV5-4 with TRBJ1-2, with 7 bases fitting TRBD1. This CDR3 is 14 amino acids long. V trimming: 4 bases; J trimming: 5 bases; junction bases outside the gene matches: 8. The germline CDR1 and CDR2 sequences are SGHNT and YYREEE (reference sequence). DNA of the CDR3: TGTGCCAGCAGCCCACGGGACAGCCTTTATGGCTACACCTTC. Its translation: CASSPRDSLYGYTF. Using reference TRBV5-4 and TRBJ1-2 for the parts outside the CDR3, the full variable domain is ETGVTQSPTHLIKTRGQQVTLRCSSQSGHNTVSWYQQALGQGPQFIFQYYREEENGRGNFPPRFSGLQFPNYSSELNVNALELDDSALYLCASSPRDSLYGYTFGSGTRLTVV.

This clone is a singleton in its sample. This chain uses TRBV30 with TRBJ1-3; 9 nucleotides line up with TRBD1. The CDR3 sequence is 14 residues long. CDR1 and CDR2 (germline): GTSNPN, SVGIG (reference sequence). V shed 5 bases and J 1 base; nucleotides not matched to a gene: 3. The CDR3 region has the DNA TGTGCCTGGCTGACAGGGGGATCTGGAAACACCATATATTTT. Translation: CAWLTGGSGNTIYF. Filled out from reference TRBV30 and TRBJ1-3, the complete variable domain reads SQTIHQWPATLVQPVGSPLSLECTVEGTSNPNLYWYRQAAGRGLQLLFYSVGIGQISSEVPQNLSASRPQDRQFILSSKKLLLSDSGFYLCAWLTGGSGNTIYFGEGSWLTVV.

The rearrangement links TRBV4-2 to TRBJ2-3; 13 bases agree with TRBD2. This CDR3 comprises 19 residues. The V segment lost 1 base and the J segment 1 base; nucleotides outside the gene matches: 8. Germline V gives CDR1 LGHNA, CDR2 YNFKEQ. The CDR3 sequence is CASSQGRLAGGPRTDTQYF. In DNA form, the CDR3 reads TGTGCCAGCAGCCAAGGTCGACTAGCGGGGGGCCCTCGCACAGATACGCAGTATTTT.

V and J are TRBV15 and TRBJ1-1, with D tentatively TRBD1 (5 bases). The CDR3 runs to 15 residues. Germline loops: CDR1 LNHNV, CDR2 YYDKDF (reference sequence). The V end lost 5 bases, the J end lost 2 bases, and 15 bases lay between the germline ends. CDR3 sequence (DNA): TGTGCCACCAGCTCTCCCAGGGTAGGAAACACTGAAGCTTTCTTT. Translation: CATSSPRVGNTEAFF.

In nucleotides, the CDR3 is TGTGCCAGTAGTATGGGACAGTCCAGAATGAACACTGAAGCTTTCTTT. The encoded protein is CASSMGQSRMNTEAFF. The chain recombines TRBV19 with TRBJ1-1; 7 bases map to TRBD1. CDR3 size: 16 residues. V shed 3 bases and J 0 bases; nucleotides not matched to a gene: 7. Germline V CDR1 and CDR2: LNHDA, SQIVND (reference sequence).

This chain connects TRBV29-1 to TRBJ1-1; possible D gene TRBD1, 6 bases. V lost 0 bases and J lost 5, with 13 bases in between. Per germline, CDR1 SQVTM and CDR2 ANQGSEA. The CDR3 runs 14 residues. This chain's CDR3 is CSVEEGGAGTEAFF. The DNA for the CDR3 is TGCAGCGTTGAAGAGGGGGGCGCGGGTACTGAAGCTTTCTTT.

CDR3 sequence reads: CASRSGTGVYEQYF. The CDR3 DNA follows: TGTGCCAGCAGATCCGGGACAGGGGTCTACGAGCAGTACTTC. The chain combines TRBV6-1 with TRBJ2-7; the match to TRBD1 covers 10 bases. Germline V gives CDR1 MNHNS, CDR2 SASEGT. The CDR3 covers 14 residues. V was pared by 6 bases and J by 3 bases, with 5 bases of the junction left unmatched.

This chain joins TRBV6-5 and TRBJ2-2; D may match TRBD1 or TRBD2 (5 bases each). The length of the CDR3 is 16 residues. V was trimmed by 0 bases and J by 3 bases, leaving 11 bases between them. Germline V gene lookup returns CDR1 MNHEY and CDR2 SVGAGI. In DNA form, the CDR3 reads TGTGCCAGCAGTTACTCGGCCCAGGGAGACACCGGGGAGCTGTTTTTT. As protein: CASSYSAQGDTGELFF.

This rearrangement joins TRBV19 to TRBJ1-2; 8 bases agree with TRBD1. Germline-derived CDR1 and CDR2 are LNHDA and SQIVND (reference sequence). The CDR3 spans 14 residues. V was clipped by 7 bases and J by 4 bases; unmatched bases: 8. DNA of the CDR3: TGTGCCAGTACTCCGGGACAGGATAGCTATGGCTACACCTTC. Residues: CASTPGQDSYGYTF.

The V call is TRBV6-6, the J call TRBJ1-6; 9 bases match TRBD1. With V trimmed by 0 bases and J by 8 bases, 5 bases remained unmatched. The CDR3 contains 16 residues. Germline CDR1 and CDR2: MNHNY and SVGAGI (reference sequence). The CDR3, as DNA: TGTGCCAGCAGTTACTCCGGACAGGGGAGCTATTCACCCCTCCACTTT. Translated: CASSYSGQGSYSPLHF.

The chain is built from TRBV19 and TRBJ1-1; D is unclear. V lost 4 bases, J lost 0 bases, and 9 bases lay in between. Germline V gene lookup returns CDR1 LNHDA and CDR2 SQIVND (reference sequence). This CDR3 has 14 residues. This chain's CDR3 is CASSTPTLNTEAFF. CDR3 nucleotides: TGTGCCAGTAGTACCCCGACACTGAACACTGAAGCTTTCTTT. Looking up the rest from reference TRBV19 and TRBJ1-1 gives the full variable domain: DGGITQSPKYLFRKEGQNVTLSCEQNLNHDAMYWYRQDPGQGLRLIYYSQIVNDFQKGDIAEGYSVSREKKESFPLTVTSAQKNPTAFYLCASSTPTLNTEAFFGQGTRLTVV.

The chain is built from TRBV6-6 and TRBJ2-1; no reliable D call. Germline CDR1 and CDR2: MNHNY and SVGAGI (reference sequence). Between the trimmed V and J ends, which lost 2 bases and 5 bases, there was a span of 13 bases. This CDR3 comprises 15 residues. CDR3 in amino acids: CASSYGRAKNNEQFF. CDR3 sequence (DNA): TGTGCCAGCAGTTACGGCCGGGCGAAAAACAATGAGCAGTTCTTC.

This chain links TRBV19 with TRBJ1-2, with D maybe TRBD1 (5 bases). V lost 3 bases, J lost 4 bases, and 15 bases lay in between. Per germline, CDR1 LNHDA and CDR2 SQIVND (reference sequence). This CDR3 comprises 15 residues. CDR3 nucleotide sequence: TGTGCCAGTAGTATGGGGCCGAGGCAGTTCTATGGCTACACCTTC. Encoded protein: CASSMGPRQFYGYTF.

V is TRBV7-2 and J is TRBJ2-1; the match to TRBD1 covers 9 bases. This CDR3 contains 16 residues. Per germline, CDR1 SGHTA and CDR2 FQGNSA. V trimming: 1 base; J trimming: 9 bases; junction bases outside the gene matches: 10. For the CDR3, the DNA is TGTGCCAGCAGCTTAGTTTCGGGACAGGGCAACGGTGAGCAGTTCTTC. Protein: CASSLVSGQGNGEQFF.

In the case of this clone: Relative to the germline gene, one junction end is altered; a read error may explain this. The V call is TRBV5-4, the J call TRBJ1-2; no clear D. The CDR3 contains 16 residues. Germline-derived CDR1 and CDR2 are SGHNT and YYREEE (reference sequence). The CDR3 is CASSLGGSQVNSGYTF. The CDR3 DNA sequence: TGTGCCAGCAGCTTGGGTGGCAGCCAAGTTAACTCTGGCTACACCTTC.

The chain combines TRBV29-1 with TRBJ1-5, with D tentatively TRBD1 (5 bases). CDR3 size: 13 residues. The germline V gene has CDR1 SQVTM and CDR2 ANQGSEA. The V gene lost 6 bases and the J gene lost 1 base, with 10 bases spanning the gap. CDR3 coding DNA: TGCAGCGTGGGACTCTCAAGCAATCAGCCCCAGCATTTT. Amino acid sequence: CSVGLSSNQPQHF. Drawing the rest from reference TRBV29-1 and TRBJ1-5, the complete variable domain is SAVISQKPSRDICQRGTSLTIQCQVDSQVTMMFWYRQQPGQSLTLIATANQGSEATYESGFVIDKFPISRPNLTFSTLTVSNMSPEDSSIYLCSVGLSSNQPQHFGDGTRLSIL.

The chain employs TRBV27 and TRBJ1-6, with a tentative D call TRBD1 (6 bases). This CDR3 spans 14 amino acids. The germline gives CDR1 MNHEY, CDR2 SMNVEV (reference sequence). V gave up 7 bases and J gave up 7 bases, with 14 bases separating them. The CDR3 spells CASNLQGPNSPLHF. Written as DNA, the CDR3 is TGTGCCAGCAACCTACAGGGTCCCAATTCACCCCTCCACTTT.

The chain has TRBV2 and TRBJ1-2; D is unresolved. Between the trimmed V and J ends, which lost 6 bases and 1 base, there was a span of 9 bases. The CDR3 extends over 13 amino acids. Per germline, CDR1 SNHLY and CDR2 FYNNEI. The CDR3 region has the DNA TGTGCCAGCAGGGTAAGGGATAACTATGGCTACACCTTC. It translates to CASRVRDNYGYTF.

The CDR3 loop reads CASSTLRGGAPGELFF. The DNA of the CDR3 is TGTGCCAGTAGTACCCTAAGGGGCGGGGCCCCGGGGGAGCTGTTTTTT. V usage is TRBV19 and J usage is TRBJ2-2; TRBD2 might be the D (6 bases). There are 16 residues in the CDR3. Per germline, CDR1 LNHDA and CDR2 SQIVND (reference sequence). V lost 4 bases to trimming and J lost 8 bases, with 20 bases between them.